Sequencing of this T cell receptor beta chain was carried out in a study of T cell repertoires in cytomegalovirus infection. TCRdb called the reads again in MiXCR, with one record for every CDR3 protein. The sample includes roughly 920,000 distinct CDR3 sequences, 31% of them seen just once. Findings and limits, study-wide: Using cumulative public TCR beta family frequency, the authors identified those who carried CMV together with the relevant HLA.

Germline V gene lookup returns CDR1 MNHEY and CDR2 SMNVEV (reference sequence). The V end lost 7 bases, the J end lost 3 bases, and 10 bases lay between the germline ends. The length of the CDR3 is 13 residues. Comment on this clonotype: Its antigen is unknown.

The source was cultured CD8+ T cells from PBMCs, collected from culture after CMV antigen stimulation. The TCR originated in a human donor in good health (CMV status not recorded). Some clones in this sample may be carry-over from other donors' samples. The chain carries TRBV27 and TRBJ2-1, with D possibly being TRBD2 (5 bases). CDR3 DNA sequence: TGTGCCAGCAAGGGAGAAAGCTACAATGAGCAGTTCTTC. It specifies CASKGESYNEQFF.